A single sample gave rise to the 14 T cell receptor beta chains below, sequenced in a study of T cell repertoires and HLA-DP antigens. The protocol was immunoSEQ multiplex PCR, while the TCRdb copy is restricted to in-frame clones and leaves out a portion. The top ten hold about 1.7% of the sample, which has about 89,000 clones, 86% seen once. These receptors lack a known antigen. The sequenced sample consisted of CD4+ T cells from PBMCs. These receptors were obtained from a man aged 50-60 years in good health and CMV-seronegative.

This clone was recorded a few times. The V and J genes are TRBV4-3 and TRBJ1-1; D remains unclear. V lost 4 bases to trimming and J lost 1 base, with 7 bases between them. CDR3 length: 13 amino acids. Germline CDR1 is LGHNA and CDR2 is YSLEER. DNA for the CDR3: TGCGCCAGCAGCCGATGGGAGAACACTGAAGCTTTCTTT. Its protein product is CASSRWENTEAFF.

The chain is built from TRBV19 and TRBJ2-7; D is possibly TRBD2 (5 bases). Trimming pared 1 base from V and 4 bases from J, leaving 8 bases between. CDR1 and CDR2 (germline): LNHDA, SQIVND (reference sequence). CDR3 length: 13 amino acids. CDR3 sequence (DNA): TGTGCCAGTAGTATAGGGCTAGCTTACGAGCAGTACTTC. As protein: CASSIGLAYEQYF.

In its sample, this clone was seen once. The chain employs TRBV7-9 and TRBJ2-5; 8 bases agree with TRBD2. The length of the CDR3 is 17 residues. The trim removed 5 bases at V and 2 bases at J, leaving 13 bases unmatched. Per germline, CDR1 SEHNR and CDR2 FQNEAQ (reference sequence). The CDR3 DNA follows: TGTGCCAGCAGCCCAGGTGGTGGCGGGGGGCCACAAGAGACCCAGTACTTC. It specifies CASSPGGGGGPQETQYF.

The V call is TRBV25-1, the J call TRBJ1-2; perhaps TRBD1 as D (5 bases). V was shortened by 5 bases and J by 1 base, with 11 bases between the two germline ends. The CDR3 length is 14 residues. Germline values: CDR1 MGHDK, CDR2 SYGVNS. The CDR3 region has the DNA TGTGCCAGCAGTCAGGGAGGTTATAACTATGGCTACACCTTC. Residues: CASSQGGYNYGYTF.

V and J are TRBV19 and TRBJ2-7; 8 bases align to TRBD1. CDR1 is LNHDA and CDR2 is SQIVND in the germline V gene (reference sequence). The length of the CDR3 is 13 residues. After removal of 7 bases from V and 3 bases from J, the junction contained 5 bases not matched to a gene. CDR3 sequence: CASTVQGGYEQYF. CDR3 coding DNA: TGTGCCAGTACCGTACAGGGGGGCTACGAGCAGTACTTC.

This chain uses TRBV7-6 with TRBJ2-3, with TRBD2 as a possible D gene (6 bases). Per the germline V gene, CDR1 is SGHVS and CDR2 is FNYEAQ. The CDR3 is 16 residues long. Trimming stripped 0 bases from V and 1 base from J, with 11 bases between. The CDR3 DNA reads TGTGCCAGCAGCTTAGCGTTTAGCGGAGGCACAGATACGCAGTATTTT. Encoded protein: CASSLAFSGGTDTQYF.

The chain couples TRBV20-1 to TRBJ1-1; D uncertain. From germline, CDR1 is DFQATT and CDR2 SNEGSKA (reference sequence). CDR3 length: 11 amino acids. V dropped 5 bases and J dropped 1 base, with 5 bases sitting between them. The CDR3 reads CSAGWNTEAFF. CDR3 DNA: TGCAGTGCTGGCTGGAACACTGAAGCTTTCTTT.

This clone was detected only once. The V gene is TRBV29-1, the J gene TRBJ2-1; 12 bases are a match to TRBD1. The ends lost 6 bases at V and 7 bases at J; junction bases unmatched: 10. The CDR3 sequence is 15 residues long. CDR1 and CDR2 (germline): SQVTM, ANQGSEA. The CDR3: CSVQPGQGARNEQFF. The CDR3 DNA is TGCAGCGTACAACCGGGACAGGGGGCGAGGAATGAGCAGTTCTTC.

J is TRBJ1-5 and V is TRBV7-6; no clear D gene. The germline V gene has CDR1 SGHVS and CDR2 FNYEAQ. The V end was cut by 1 base, the J end by 6 bases, with 7 bases between. This CDR3 is built from 13 residues. This CDR3 reads CASSLEAGQPQHF. CDR3 in DNA: TGTGCCAGCAGCTTAGAAGCTGGTCAGCCCCAGCATTTT.

The chain combines TRBV2 with TRBJ2-5, with no clear D. The V and J ends lost 6 bases and 4 bases respectively, with 18 bases between them. This CDR3 has 15 residues. Germline CDR1 and CDR2: SNHLY and FYNNEI. The CDR3 protein is CASSLVVGSGETQYF. CDR3 DNA: TGTGCCAGCAGCCTAGTAGTTGGTTCGGGAGAGACCCAGTACTTC.

This chain uses TRBV2 with TRBJ1-1; tentative D call: TRBD1 (5 bases). The germline V gene has CDR1 SNHLY and CDR2 FYNNEI. Trimming cost V 7 bases and J 6 bases, with 18 bases left between them. The CDR3 sequence is 14 residues long. This CDR3 is CASKGTGSGSEAFF. The CDR3 DNA follows: TGTGCCAGCAAGGGGACCGGGTCGGGATCTGAAGCTTTCTTT.

The V gene is TRBV27, the J gene TRBJ2-7; tentative D call: TRBD1 (6 bases). Per the germline V gene, CDR1 is MNHEY and CDR2 is SMNVEV (reference sequence). The CDR3 spans 13 residues. V was shortened by 7 bases and J by 6 bases, with 16 bases between the two germline ends. The CDR3 DNA reads TGTGCCAGCAACGTACAGGGTGGAGGCGAGCAGTACTTC. This sequence encodes CASNVQGGGEQYF.

CDR3 loop: CASTQGQVVYEQYF. The CDR3 bases are TGTGCCAGCACACAGGGACAGGTCGTCTACGAGCAGTACTTC. This rearrangement joins TRBV7-2 to TRBJ2-7; 8 bases are a match to TRBD1. The CDR3 extends over 14 amino acids. V was clipped by 7 bases and J by 3 bases; unmatched bases: 8. CDR1 is SGHTA, CDR2 FQGNSA, per germline.

In its sample, this clone was seen a few times. The chain carries TRBV30 and TRBJ1-4; D possibly corresponds to TRBD1 (6 bases). V lost 1 base, J lost 8 bases, and 17 bases lay in between. Per germline, CDR1 GTSNPN and CDR2 SVGIG (reference sequence). CDR3 size: 15 residues. The CDR3 is CAWSAGTGTGEKLFF. CDR3 sequence (DNA): TGTGCCTGGAGTGCCGGAACAGGGACGGGAGAAAAACTGTTTTTT. The full variable domain, its missing parts supplied by reference TRBV30 and TRBJ1-4, is SQTIHQWPATLVQPVGSPLSLECTVEGTSNPNLYWYRQAAGRGLQLLFYSVGIGQISSEVPQNLSASRPQDRQFILSSKKLLLSDSGFYLCAWSAGTGTGEKLFFGSGTQLSVL.